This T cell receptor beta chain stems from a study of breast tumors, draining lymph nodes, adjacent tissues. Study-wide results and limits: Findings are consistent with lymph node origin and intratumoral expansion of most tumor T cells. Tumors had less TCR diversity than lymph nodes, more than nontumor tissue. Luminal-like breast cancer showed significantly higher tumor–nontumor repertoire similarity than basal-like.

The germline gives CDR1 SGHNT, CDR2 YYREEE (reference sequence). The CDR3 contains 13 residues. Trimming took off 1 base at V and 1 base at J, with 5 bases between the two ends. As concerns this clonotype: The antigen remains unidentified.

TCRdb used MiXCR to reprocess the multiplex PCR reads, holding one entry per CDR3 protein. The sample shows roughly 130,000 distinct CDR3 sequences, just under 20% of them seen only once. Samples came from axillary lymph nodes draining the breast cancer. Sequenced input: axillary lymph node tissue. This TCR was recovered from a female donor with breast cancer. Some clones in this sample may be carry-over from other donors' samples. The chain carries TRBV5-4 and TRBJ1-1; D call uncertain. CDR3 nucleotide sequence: TGTGCCAGCAGCTTGAACAGGAACACTGAAGCTTTCTTT. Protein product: CASSLNRNTEAFF.